This T cell receptor beta chain was observed in a study of molecular identifiers for immune sequencing clone quantification. Findings of the study overall: Molecules of identical TCR sharing a barcode could underestimate highly expanded clone sizes.

Bulk libraries came from a prior protocol with listed TCR primers. TCRdb re-called the PCR reads through MiXCR, storing one row per CDR3 protein. The data show about 630,000 distinct CDR3 sequences, 25% seen once. Germline V CDR1 and CDR2: MDHEN, SYDVKM. This CDR3 region has 11 residues. V lost 5 bases, J lost 7 bases, and 6 bases lay in between. Preparation of naive CD8 libraries involved roughly 19,000 to 1,100,000 sorted cells and 10%, 30% or 50% RNA. This clonotype occurred many times. Its antigen is not known. The TCR was taken from a human donor in good health. Some libraries in this study had Jurkat cell RNA spiked in. This chain joins TRBV28 and TRBJ1-5; a weak D match, TRBD1 (5 bases). The sequencing sample was made of naive CD8+ T cells from blood, with Jurkat cell RNA spiked in. Sample subset: FACS-sorted CD8+CD4-CCR7+CD45RA+ naive T cells. CDR3 in amino acids: CASSPGQPQHF. In DNA form, the CDR3 reads TGTGCCAGCAGTCCAGGGCAGCCCCAGCATTTT.